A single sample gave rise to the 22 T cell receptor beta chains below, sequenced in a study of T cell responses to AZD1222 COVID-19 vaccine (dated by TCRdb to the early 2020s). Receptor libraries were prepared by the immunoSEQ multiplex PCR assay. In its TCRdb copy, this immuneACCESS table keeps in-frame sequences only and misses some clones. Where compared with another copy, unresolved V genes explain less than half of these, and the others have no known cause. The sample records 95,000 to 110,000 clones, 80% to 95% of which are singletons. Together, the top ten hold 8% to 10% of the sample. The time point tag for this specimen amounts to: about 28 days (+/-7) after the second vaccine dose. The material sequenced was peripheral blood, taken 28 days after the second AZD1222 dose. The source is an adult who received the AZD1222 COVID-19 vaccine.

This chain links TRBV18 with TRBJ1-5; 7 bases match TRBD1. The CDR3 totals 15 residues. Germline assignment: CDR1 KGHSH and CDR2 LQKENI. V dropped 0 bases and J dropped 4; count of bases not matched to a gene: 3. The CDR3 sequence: CASSPPNRGNQPQHF. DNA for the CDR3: TGTGCCAGCTCACCACCCAACAGGGGTAATCAGCCCCAGCATTTT.

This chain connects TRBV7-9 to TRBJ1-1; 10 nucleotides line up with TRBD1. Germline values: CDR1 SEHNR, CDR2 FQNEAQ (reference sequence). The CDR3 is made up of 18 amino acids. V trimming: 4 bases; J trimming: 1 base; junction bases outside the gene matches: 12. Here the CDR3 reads CASSWGWDRGTTNTEAFF. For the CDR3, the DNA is TGTGCCAGCAGCTGGGGTTGGGACAGGGGAACTACGAACACTGAAGCTTTCTTT.

In DNA form, the CDR3 reads TGTGCCAGTAGTATACCCCAGGGATCTGGCTACACCTTC. It translates to CASSIPQGSGYTF. The rearrangement joins TRBV19 to TRBJ1-2, with a tentative D call TRBD1 (5 bases). The CDR3 is 13 residues long. Trimming took 2 bases from V and 7 from J, leaving 11 bases between them. Germline V gene sequence: CDR1 LNHDA, CDR2 SQIVND (reference sequence).

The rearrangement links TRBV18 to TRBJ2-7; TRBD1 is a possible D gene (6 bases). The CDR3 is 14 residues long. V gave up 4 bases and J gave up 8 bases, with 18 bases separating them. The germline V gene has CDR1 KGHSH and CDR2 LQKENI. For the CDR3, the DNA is TGTGCCAGCTCACTCGGAGCGAGCCAGGGGAAGCAGTACTTC. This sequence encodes CASSLGASQGKQYF.

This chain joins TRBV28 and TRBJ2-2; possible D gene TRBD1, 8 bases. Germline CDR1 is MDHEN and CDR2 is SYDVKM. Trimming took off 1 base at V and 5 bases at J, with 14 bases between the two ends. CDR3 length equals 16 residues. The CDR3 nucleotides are TGTGCCAGCAGTTTATTCACAGGGGGAGGGACCGGGGAGCTGTTTTTT. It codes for CASSLFTGGGTGELFF.

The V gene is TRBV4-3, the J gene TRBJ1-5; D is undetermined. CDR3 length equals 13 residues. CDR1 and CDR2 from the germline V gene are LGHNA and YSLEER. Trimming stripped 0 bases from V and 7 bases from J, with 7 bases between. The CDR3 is CASSQEVGQPQHF. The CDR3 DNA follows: TGCGCCAGCAGCCAAGAGGTAGGGCAGCCCCAGCATTTT.

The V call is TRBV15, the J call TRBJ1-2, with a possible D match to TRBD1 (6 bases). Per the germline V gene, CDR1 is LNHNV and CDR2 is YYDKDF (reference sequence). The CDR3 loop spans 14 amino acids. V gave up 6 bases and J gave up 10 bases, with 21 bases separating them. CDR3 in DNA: TGTGCCACCAGTAGCGTAGACAGGCCTTCTATCTACACCTTC. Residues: CATSSVDRPSIYTF.

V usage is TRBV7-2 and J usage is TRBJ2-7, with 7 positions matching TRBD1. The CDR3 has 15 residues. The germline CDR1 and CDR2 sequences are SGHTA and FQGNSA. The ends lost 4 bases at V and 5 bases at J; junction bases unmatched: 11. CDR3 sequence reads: CASSSWDSWGDEQYF. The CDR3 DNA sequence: TGTGCCAGCAGCTCCTGGGACAGTTGGGGCGACGAGCAGTACTTC.

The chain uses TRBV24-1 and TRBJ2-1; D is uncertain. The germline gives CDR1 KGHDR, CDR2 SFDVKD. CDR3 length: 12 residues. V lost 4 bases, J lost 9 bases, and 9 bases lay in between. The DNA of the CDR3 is TGTGCCACCAGTGACGACTTCGGTGAGCAGTTCTTC. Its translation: CATSDDFGEQFF.

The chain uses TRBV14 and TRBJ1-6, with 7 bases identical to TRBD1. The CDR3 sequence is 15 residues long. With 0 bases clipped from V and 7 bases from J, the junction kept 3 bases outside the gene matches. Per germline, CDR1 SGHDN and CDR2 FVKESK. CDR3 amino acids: CASSQDADRNSPLHF. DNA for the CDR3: TGTGCCAGCAGCCAAGACGCGGACAGGAATTCACCCCTCCACTTT.

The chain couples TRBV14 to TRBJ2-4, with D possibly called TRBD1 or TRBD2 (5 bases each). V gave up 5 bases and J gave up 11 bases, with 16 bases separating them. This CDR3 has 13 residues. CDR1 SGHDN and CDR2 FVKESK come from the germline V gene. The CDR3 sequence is CASSTQGVGFQYF. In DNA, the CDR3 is TGTGCCAGCAGCACTCAGGGAGTAGGGTTTCAGTACTTC.

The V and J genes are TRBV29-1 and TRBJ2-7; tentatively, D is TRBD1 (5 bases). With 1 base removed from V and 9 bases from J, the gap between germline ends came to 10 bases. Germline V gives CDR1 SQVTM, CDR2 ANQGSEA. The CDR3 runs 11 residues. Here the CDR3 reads CSVEVGRRQYF. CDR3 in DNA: TGCAGCGTTGAAGTGGGGCGGCGGCAGTACTTC.

This CDR3 reads CAPRCDRRVIQPQHF. Here the CDR3 DNA reads TGTGCCCCAAGATGTGACAGGCGGGTCATCCAGCCCCAGCATTTT. This chain links TRBV24-1 with TRBJ1-5; weak D call: TRBD1 (6 bases). The germline gives CDR1 KGHDR, CDR2 SFDVKD. V dropped 12 bases and J dropped 7 bases, with 24 bases sitting between them. The CDR3 runs to 15 residues.

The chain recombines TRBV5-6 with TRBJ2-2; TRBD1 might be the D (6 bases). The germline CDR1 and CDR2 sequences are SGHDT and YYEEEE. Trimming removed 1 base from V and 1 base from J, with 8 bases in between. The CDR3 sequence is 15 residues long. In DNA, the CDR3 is TGTGCCAGCAGCTTGCTGGGACAGAACACCGGGGAGCTGTTTTTT. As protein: CASSLLGQNTGELFF.

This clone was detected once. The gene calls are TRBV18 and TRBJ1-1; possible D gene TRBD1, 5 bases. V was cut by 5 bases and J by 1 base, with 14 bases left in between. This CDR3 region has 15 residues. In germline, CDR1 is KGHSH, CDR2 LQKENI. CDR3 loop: CASSGIPTGNTEAFF. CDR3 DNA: TGTGCCAGCTCAGGCATACCCACAGGGAACACTGAAGCTTTCTTT.

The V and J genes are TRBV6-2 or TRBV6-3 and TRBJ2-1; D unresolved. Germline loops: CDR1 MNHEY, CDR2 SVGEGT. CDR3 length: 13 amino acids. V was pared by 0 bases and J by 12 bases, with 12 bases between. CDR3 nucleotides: TGTGCCAGCAGTTACTCGACCCTCCCTAGGCAGTTCTTC. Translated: CASSYSTLPRQFF.

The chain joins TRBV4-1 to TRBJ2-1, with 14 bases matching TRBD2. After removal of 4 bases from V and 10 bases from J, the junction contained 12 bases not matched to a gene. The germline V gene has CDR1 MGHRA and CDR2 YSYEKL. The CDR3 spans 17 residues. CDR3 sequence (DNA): TGCGCCAGCAGCCTCGGGACTAGCGGGGGCCTAGGGAGGGAGCAGTTCTTC. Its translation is CASSLGTSGGLGREQFF.

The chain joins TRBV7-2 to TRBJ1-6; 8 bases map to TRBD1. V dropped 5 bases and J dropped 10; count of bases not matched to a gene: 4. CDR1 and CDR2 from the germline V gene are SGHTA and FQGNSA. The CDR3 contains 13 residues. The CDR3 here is CASSMDRVSPLHF. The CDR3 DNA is TGTGCCAGCAGCATGGACAGGGTATCACCCCTCCACTTT. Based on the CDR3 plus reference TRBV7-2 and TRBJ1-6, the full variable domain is GAGVSQSPSNKVTEKGKDVELRCDPISGHTALYWYRQSLGQGLEFLIYFQGNSAPDKSGLPSDRFSAERTGGSVSTLTIQRTQQEDSAVYLCASSMDRVSPLHFGNGTRLTVT.

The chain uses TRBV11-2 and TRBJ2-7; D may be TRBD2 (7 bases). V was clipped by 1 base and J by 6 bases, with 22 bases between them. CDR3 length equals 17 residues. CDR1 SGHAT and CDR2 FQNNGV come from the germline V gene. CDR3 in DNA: TGTGCCAGCAGCTTAGGCAGTAGGGGGGGGCTAGGGGCCGAGCAGTACTTC. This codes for CASSLGSRGGLGAEQYF.

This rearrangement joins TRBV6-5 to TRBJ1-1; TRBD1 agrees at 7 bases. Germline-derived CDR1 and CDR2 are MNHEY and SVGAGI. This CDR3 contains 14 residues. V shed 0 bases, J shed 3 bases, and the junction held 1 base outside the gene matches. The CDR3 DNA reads TGTGCCAGCAGTTACTCGACAGGGTACACTGAAGCTTTCTTT. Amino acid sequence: CASSYSTGYTEAFF.

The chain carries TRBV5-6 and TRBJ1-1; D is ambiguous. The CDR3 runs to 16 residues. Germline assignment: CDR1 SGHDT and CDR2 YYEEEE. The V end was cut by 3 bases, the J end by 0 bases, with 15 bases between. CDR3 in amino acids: CASSYLQRTLNTEAFF. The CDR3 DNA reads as TGTGCCAGCAGCTATCTACAAAGAACCCTGAACACTGAAGCTTTCTTT.

In DNA, the CDR3 is TGTGCAGGAGGGGAATCTAACACTGAAGCTTTCTTT. The encoded protein is CAGGESNTEAFF. The J gene is TRBJ1-1, the V gene TRBV7-9; possibly TRBD1 for D (5 bases). The CDR3 contains 12 residues. Germline-derived CDR1 and CDR2 are SEHNR and FQNEAQ (reference sequence).